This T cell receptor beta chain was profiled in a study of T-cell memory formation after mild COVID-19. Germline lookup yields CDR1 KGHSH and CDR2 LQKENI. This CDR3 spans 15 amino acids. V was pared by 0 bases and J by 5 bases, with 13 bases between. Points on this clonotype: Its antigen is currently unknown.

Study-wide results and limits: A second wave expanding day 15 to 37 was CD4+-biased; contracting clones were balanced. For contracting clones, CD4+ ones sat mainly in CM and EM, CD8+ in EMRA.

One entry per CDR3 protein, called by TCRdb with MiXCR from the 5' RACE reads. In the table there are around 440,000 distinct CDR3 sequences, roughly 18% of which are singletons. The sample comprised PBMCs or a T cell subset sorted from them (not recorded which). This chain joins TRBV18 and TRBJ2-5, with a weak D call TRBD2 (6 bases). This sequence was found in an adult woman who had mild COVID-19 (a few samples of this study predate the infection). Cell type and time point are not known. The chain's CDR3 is CASSPPDGGRETQYF. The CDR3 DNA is TGTGCCAGCTCACCACCGGACGGGGGAAGGGAGACCCAGTACTTC.